This T cell receptor (beta chain) comes out of a study of T cell responses to AZD1222 COVID-19 vaccine. Overall study results and limits: AZD1222 recipients seropositive at baseline numbered only five to seven.

As concerns this clone: The antigen is not known.

Trimming removed 3 bases from V and 5 bases from J, with 10 bases in between. The CDR3 contains 13 residues. Repertoires were generated with immunoSEQ multiplex PCR, while TCRdb's copy carries only in-frame clones and drops some. The sample records fewer than 85,000 clones, around 90% being singletons. The chain recombines TRBV12-3 or TRBV12-4 with TRBJ1-1; D is undetermined. This receptor was obtained from an adult who received the AZD1222 COVID-19 vaccine. The sequencing used peripheral blood, collected 28 days after the second AZD1222 dose. The CDR3 region has the DNA TGTGCCAGCAGTTTGATGAGTGTTACTGAAGCTTTCTTT. Amino acids: CASSLMSVTEAFF.